This paragraph covers one T cell receptor (beta chain) sequence. Antigen specificity is unknown. Donors contributed one heparinised blood draw apiece, averaging approximately 0.12 L. The sample originates from a study of beta chain features in type 1 diabetes. Overall study: Across every sample, roughly 100 million sorted cells were examined in total. Whole-study findings and limits: HLA influence on TCRB rearrangement stayed unresolved here. Type 1 diabetes patients showed a moderate but significant shortening of TCRB CDR3s in all four CD4+ subsets. Sampled from patients, naive, central memory and Treg TCRB repertoires appeared more similar than those sampled from healthy donors.

Isolated RNA was reverse transcribed in full, so expressed TCRB transcripts were sequenced. Clones were sequenced by immunoSEQ multiplex PCR, and TCRdb holds only the in-frame ones, with some missing. Of 300,000 or so clones listed, approximately 14% were seen once; the top ten hold around 0.016%. The CDR3 runs 14 residues. The germline CDR1 and CDR2 sequences are SGHTA and FQGTGA. V lost 5 bases and J lost 5; bases outside the gene matches: 5. This chain connects TRBV7-3 to TRBJ2-3, with TRBD2 matching over 9 bases. The TCR sequence derives from a man aged 30 to 39 with type 1 diabetes. The specimen was naive CD4+ T cells from blood. The CDR3 sequence: CASSAGLAGDTQYF. In DNA form, the CDR3 reads TGTGCCAGCAGCGCGGGACTAGCAGGAGATACGCAGTATTTT.